This T cell receptor beta chain was identified during a study of T cells in tuberculosis. Germline lookup yields CDR1 MNHNY and CDR2 SVGAGI (reference sequence). V was cut by 5 bases and J by 7 bases, with 21 bases left in between. The CDR3 is 16 residues long. Study-level findings and limits: Low-affinity CD1B-GMM tetramer-binding T cells may have been missed.

Thawed, overnight-rested PBMC were stained with GMM-loaded CD1B tetramer, viability dye and anti-CD3, then sorted. The lipid loaded on the CD1B tetramers was C32 glucose monomycolate from Rhodococcus equi. Before cryopreservation, the sorted PBMC lost their CD14-expressing monocytes. About 100,000 tetramer-negative cells were sorted from each donor. Chain pairing is unknown; alpha and beta were sequenced separately. Method: immunoSEQ multiplex PCR; TCRdb's copy keeps in-frame clones and lacks some. The data show approximately 100,000 clones, with roughly 93% seen just once and 1.5% to 2% held by the top ten.

The sequenced sample consisted of CD1b-GMM tetramer-negative cells sorted from PBMCs. This TCR was recovered from an adult woman with latent tuberculosis. The rearrangement joins TRBV6-6 to TRBJ1-5, with D possibly matching TRBD1 (5 bases). CDR3 nucleotides: TGTGCCAGCAGTCGGAATAGGGGCGGGAGTGGGCAGCCCCAGCATTTT. This gives the protein CASSRNRGGSGQPQHF.